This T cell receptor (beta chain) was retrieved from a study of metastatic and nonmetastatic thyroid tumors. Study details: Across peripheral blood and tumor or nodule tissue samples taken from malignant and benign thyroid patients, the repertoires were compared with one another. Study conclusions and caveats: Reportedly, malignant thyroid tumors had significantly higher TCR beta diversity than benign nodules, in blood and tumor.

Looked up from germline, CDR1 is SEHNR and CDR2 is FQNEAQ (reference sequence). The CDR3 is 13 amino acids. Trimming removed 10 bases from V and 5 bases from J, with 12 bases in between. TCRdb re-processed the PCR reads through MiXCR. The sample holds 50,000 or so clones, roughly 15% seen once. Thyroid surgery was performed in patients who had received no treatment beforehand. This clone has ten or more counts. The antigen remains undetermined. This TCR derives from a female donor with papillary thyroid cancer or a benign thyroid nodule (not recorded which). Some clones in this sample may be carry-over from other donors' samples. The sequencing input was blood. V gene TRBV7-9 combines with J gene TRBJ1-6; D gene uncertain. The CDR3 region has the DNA TGTGCCATTGCGGGGAGCAATAATTCACCCCTCCACTTT. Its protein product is CAIAGSNNSPLHF. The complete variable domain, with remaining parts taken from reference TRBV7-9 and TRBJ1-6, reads DTGVSQNPRHKITKRGQNVTFRCDPISEHNRLYWYRQTLGQGPEFLTYFQNEAQLEKSRLLSDRFSAERPKGSFSTLEIQRTEQGDSAMYLCAIAGSNNSPLHFGNGTRLTVT.